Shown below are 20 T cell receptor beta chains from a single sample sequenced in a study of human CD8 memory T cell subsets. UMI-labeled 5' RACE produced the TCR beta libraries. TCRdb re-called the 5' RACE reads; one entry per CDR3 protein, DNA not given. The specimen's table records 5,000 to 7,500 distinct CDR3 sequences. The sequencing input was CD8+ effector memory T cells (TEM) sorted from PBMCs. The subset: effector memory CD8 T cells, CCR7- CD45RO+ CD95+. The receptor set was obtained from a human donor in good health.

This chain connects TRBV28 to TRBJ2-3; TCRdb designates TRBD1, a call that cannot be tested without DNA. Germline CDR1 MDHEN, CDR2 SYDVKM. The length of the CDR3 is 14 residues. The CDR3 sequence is CASSLDRDTDTQYF.

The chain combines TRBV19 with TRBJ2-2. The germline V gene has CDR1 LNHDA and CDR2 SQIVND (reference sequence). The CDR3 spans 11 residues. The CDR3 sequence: CASNLNGELFF.

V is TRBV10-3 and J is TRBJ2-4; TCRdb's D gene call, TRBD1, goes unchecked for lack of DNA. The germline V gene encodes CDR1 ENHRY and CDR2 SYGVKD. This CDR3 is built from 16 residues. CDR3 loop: CAISEPFRGAKNIQYF.

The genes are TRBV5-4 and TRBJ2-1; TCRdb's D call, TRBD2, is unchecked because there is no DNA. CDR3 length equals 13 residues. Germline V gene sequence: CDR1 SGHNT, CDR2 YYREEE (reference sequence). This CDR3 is CASRESGRNEQFF.

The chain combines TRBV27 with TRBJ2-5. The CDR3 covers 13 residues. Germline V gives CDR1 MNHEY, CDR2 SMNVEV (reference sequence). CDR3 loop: CASRLQNQETQYF.

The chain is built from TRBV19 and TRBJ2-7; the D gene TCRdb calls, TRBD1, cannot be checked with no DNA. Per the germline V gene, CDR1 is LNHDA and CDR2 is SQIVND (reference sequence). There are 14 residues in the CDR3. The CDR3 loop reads CASSIDLGQYEQYF.

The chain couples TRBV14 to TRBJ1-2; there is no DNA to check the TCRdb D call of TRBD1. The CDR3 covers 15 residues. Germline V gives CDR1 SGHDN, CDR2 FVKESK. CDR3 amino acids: CASSQTGLGGYGYTF.

CDR3 sequence: CASSNGQGSYEQYF. The rearrangement uses TRBV28 and TRBJ2-7. CDR1 and CDR2 from the germline V gene are MDHEN and SYDVKM. The CDR3 runs 14 residues.

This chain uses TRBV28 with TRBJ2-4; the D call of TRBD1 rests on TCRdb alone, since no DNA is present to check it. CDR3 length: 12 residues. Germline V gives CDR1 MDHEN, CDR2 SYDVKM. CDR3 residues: CASTPGRGIQYF.

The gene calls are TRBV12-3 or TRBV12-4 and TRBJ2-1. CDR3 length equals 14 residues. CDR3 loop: CASSPWGLGNEQFF.

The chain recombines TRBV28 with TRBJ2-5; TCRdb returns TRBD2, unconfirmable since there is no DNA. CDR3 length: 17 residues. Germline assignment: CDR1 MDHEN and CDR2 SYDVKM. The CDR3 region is CASSLSLAGAPQETQYF.

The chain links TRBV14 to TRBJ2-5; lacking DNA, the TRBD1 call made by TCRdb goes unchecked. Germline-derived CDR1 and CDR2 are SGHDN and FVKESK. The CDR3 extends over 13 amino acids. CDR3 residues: CASSPLGRETQYF.

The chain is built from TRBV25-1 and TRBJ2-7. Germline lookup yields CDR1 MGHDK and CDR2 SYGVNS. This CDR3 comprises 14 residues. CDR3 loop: CASSEFVWPYEQYF.

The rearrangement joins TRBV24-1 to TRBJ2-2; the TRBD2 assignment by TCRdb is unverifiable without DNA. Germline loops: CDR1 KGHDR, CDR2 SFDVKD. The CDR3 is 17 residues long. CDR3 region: CATSDSAERESFRELFF.

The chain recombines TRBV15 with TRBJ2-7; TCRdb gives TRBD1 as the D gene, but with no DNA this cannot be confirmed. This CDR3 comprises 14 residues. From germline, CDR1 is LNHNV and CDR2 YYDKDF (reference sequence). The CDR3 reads CATSDRQQPYEQYF.

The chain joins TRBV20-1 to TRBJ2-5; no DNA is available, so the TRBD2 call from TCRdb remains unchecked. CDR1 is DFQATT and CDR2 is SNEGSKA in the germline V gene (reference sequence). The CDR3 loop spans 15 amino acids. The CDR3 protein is CSATSLATADETQYF.

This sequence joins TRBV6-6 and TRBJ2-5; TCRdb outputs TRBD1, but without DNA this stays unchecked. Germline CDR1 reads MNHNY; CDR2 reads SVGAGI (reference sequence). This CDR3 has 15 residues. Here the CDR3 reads CASSYSTQGIETQYF.

The CDR3: CASSRDIQETQYF. This sequence joins TRBV7-9 and TRBJ2-5; no DNA is available, so the TRBD1 call from TCRdb remains unchecked. In germline, CDR1 is SEHNR, CDR2 FQNEAQ (reference sequence). This CDR3 is 13 amino acids long.

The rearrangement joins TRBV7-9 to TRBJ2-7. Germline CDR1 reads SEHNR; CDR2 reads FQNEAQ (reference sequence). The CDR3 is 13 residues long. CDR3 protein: CASSLNERYEQYF.

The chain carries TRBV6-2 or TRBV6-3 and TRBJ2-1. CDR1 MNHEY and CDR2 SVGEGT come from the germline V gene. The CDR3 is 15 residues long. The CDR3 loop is CASSYRANHYNEQFF.